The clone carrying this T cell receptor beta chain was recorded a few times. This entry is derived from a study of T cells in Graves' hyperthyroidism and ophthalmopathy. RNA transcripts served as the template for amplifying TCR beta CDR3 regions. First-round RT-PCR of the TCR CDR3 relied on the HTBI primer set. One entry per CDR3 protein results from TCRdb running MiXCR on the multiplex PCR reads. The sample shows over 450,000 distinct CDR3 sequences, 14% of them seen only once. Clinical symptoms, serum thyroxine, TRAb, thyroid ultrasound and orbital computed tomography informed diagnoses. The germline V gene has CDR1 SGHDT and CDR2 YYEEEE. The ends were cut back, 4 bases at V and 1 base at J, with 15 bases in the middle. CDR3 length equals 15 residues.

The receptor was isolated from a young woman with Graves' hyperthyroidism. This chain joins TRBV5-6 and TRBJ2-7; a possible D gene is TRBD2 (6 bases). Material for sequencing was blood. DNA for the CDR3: TGTGCCAGCAGCCCGTGGCTGGACTATTCCTACGAGCAGTACTTC. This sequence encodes CASSPWLDYSYEQYF.